A selection of T cell receptor beta chains follows, all from one sample in a study of blood T cell repertoires in COVID-19. TCRdb's table, derived via immunoSEQ multiplex PCR, lists solely in-frame clones and lacks some. The sample records approximately 180,000 clones, about 85% being singletons. Sequencing input: peripheral blood. The source of these receptors is a woman aged 80 or over with acute or convalescent COVID-19. Both conserved end residues are part of each CDR3. A D gene is named only where the DNA matches it firmly. A row's size may be missing; if present it is once, few, many or a size class.

size: NA
J: TRBJ1-2
V: TRBV19
D: NA
DNA: TGTGCCAGTAGTATGGCCCGTGGGGGCGCTCACTATGGCTACACCTTC
CDR3: CASSMARGGAHYGYTF

size: few
J: TRBJ1-2
V: TRBV2
D: NA
DNA: TGTGCCAGCAGTAGAGACACGACCTATGGCTACACCTTC
CDR3: CASSRDTTYGYTF

size: NA
J: TRBJ2-2
V: TRBV2
D: TRBD1
DNA: TGTGCCAGCAGTGAATTGGGGACAGGGAACACCGGGGAGCTGTTTTTT
CDR3: CASSELGTGNTGELFF

size: NA
J: TRBJ2-5
V: TRBV7-7
D: TRBD1
DNA: TGTGCCAGCAGCTTAGCAGGGGGCGCGGGCAAAGAGACCCAGTACTTC
CDR3: CASSLAGGAGKETQYF

size: NA
J: TRBJ2-5
V: TRBV6-2/TRBV6-3
D: NA
DNA: TGTGCCAGCAGTTCCACGGGACTGGTTAAAGAGACCCAGTACTTC
CDR3: CASSSTGLVKETQYF

size: NA
J: TRBJ1-2
V: TRBV7-2
D: TRBD1
DNA: TGTGCCAGCAGCTTAGCTTGGGACAGAACCTACACCTTC
CDR3: CASSLAWDRTYTF

size: NA
J: TRBJ2-1
V: TRBV5-5
D: NA
DNA: TGTGCCAGCAGGAGCCGGGCCGCGGGCAATGAGCAGTTCTTC
CDR3: CASRSRAAGNEQFF

size: once
J: TRBJ1-2
V: TRBV7-9
D: NA
DNA: TGTGCCAGCAGCTCAAGGGGTTTCTCTGGGGGCTACACCTTC
CDR3: CASSSRGFSGGYTF

size: NA
J: TRBJ2-7
V: TRBV5-1
D: NA
DNA: TGCGCCAGCAGATACGCCGGTTCCCTAGAGCAGTACTTC
CDR3: CASRYAGSLEQYF

size: once
J: TRBJ2-1
V: TRBV14
D: NA
DNA: TGTGCCAGCAGCCCTCCGGGACAACTAGTCAATGAGCAGTTCTTC
CDR3: CASSPPGQLVNEQFF

size: NA
J: TRBJ2-5
V: TRBV6-1
D: TRBD1
DNA: TGTGCCAGCAGTTTCGACAGGGGGCGGGAGACCCAGTACTTC
CDR3: CASSFDRGRETQYF

size: NA
J: TRBJ1-2
V: TRBV15
D: NA
DNA: TGTGCCACCAGCAGAGACAGGGTCTGGGGCTACACCTTC
CDR3: CATSRDRVWGYTF

size: few
J: TRBJ1-1
V: TRBV19
D: TRBD1
DNA: TGTGCCAGTAGCTCAGGGACGGGACAGTTCGAGTTGCCTGGTGAAGCTTTCTTT
CDR3: CASSSGTGQFELPGEAFF

size: NA
J: TRBJ1-2
V: TRBV5-1
D: TRBD1
DNA: TGCGCCAGCAGCCGAGACAGGGGAAGTGGGAGCTACACCTTC
CDR3: CASSRDRGSGSYTF

size: NA
J: TRBJ1-1
V: TRBV3-1/TRBV3-2
D: TRBD1
DNA: TGTGCCAGCAGCCAGGAGGACAGGGGGCTTGAAGCTTTCTTT
CDR3: CASSQEDRGLEAFF

size: few
J: TRBJ1-6
V: TRBV12-3/TRBV12-4
D: NA
DNA: TGTGCCAGCAGTTTACCTGGCTCACCCCTCCACTTT
CDR3: CASSLPGSPLHF

size: NA
J: TRBJ1-2
V: TRBV5-8
D: TRBD1
DNA: TGTGCCAGCAGCTACCACGGGACAGGTCTGGGCTACACCTTC
CDR3: CASSYHGTGLGYTF

size: NA
J: TRBJ1-1
V: TRBV6-2/TRBV6-3
D: TRBD1
DNA: TGTGCCAGCAGTTACTCAACCAGGGGGAGATCGACGAACACTGAAGCTTTCTTT
CDR3: CASSYSTRGRSTNTEAFF

size: NA
J: TRBJ2-7
V: TRBV19
D: NA
DNA: TGTGCCAGTAGTATATCAGGGGCGACCCGACAACTCGGATTCTACGAGCAGTACTTC
CDR3: CASSISGATRQLGFYEQYF

size: NA
J: TRBJ1-3
V: TRBV11-2
D: NA
DNA: TGTGCCAGCAGCTTAATGACAGGCCCTAACTCTGGAAACACCATATATTTT
CDR3: CASSLMTGPNSGNTIYF

size: NA
J: TRBJ1-1
V: TRBV19
D: TRBD1
DNA: TGTGCCAGTCAAAACAGGGGGGAGGCTTTCTTT
CDR3: CASQNRGEAFF

size: NA
J: TRBJ1-1
V: TRBV18
D: NA
DNA: TGTGCCAGCTCACATACAGATACGAACACTGAAGCTTTCTTT
CDR3: CASSHTDTNTEAFF

size: NA
J: TRBJ2-2
V: TRBV5-4
D: TRBD2
DNA: TGTGCCAGCAGCTTTCGCCGGACTAGCGACGAGGAGCTGTTTTTT
CDR3: CASSFRRTSDEELFF

size: NA
J: TRBJ2-7
V: TRBV6-5
D: TRBD1
DNA: TGTGCCAGCAGGGGACAGCCCTACGAGCAGTACTTC
CDR3: CASRGQPYEQYF

size: once
J: TRBJ2-3
V: TRBV5-1
D: NA
DNA: TGCGCCAGCAGCTTGGTAGGGCAGGGCACGGATACGCAGTATTTT
CDR3: CASSLVGQGTDTQYF

size: NA
J: TRBJ2-5
V: TRBV29-1
D: NA
DNA: TGCAGCGCCCAAGGGTGGCAGGGAATGGTGACCCAGTACTTC
CDR3: CSAQGWQGMVTQYF

size: NA
J: TRBJ1-4
V: TRBV5-1
D: TRBD1
DNA: TGCGCCAGCAGCAGACAGGGGGACGAAAAACTGTTTTTT
CDR3: CASSRQGDEKLFF

size: NA
J: TRBJ1-1
V: TRBV14
D: TRBD1
DNA: TGTGCCAGCAGCCCGGAGACAGGGGGAACTGAAGCTTTCTTT
CDR3: CASSPETGGTEAFF

size: few
J: TRBJ1-1
V: TRBV11-2
D: NA
DNA: TGTGCCAGCAGCTTAGACCCAGGAAGGTCTGAAGCTTTCTTT
CDR3: CASSLDPGRSEAFF